This T cell receptor (beta chain) was captured by sequencing in a study of T cells after yellow fever vaccination. This clonotype was seen ten or more times. This CDR3 comprises 15 residues. Deletions cut 0 bases from V and 2 bases from J, with 10 bases between. Per germline, CDR1 SGHRS and CDR2 YFSETQ. TCRdb re-called the 5' RACE reads through MiXCR, storing one row per CDR3 protein. Of just over 250,000 distinct CDR3 sequences in the sample, around 5.2% were seen once. V and J are TRBV5-1 and TRBJ2-3, with D unresolved. The TCR originated in a young man who received the YFV17D yellow fever vaccine. Sequencing used CD4+ T cells sorted from PBMCs, obtained on the day of the yellow fever booster vaccination. The CDR3 loop is CASSLGATDTDTQYF. CDR3 nucleotides: TGCGCCAGCAGCTTGGGAGCCACCGACACAGATACGCAGTATTTT.